This T cell receptor beta chain is drawn from a study of blood T cell repertoires in COVID-19. Study-level background: Acute and convalescent COVID-19 samples came from the United States, Italy and Spain.

The data were produced by immunoSEQ multiplex PCR, yet TCRdb's version contains in-frame clones alone and is incomplete. Of fewer than 200,000 clones listed, over 60% are singletons. There are 18 residues in the CDR3. This clone was recorded only once. The source is an elderly woman with acute or convalescent COVID-19. The chain recombines TRBV21-1 with TRBJ1-1. TRBV21-1 is shown as a pseudogene. The sequencing input was peripheral blood. The CDR3, as DNA: TGTGCCAGCAGCCCAGCTCCAGCCCGGTCCATCAGCGGCACTGAAGCTTTCTTT. It is translated as CASSPAPARSISGTEAFF.